Each of the 11 T cell receptor beta chains below was sequenced from the same sample in a study of control samples from healthy donors and cancer patients. Profiled with immunoSEQ multiplex PCR; TCRdb holds only in-frame clones, not every one. The table has approximately 70,000 clones, roughly 84% seen once. The sample was blood. These receptors originate from a man in his forties or fifties in good health.

The chain links TRBV7-9 to TRBJ1-4; D not certain. The CDR3 is 14 amino acids. CDR1 is SEHNR and CDR2 is FQNEAQ in the germline V gene (reference sequence). The V end was cut by 0 bases, the J end by 6 bases, with 8 bases between. This CDR3 is CASSLARRDEKLFF. The DNA of the CDR3 is TGTGCCAGCAGCTTAGCCCGACGAGATGAAAAACTGTTTTTT.

This clone was picked up a small number of times. The chain has TRBV10-3 and TRBJ1-2; D is ambiguous. Trimming stripped 8 bases from V and 5 bases from J, with 12 bases between. CDR3 length: 12 amino acids. CDR1 and CDR2 (germline): ENHRY, SYGVKD. Here the CDR3 DNA reads TGTGCCATCTCCCAGGATACTTATGGCTACACCTTC. Translating it yields CAISQDTYGYTF.

The rearrangement uses TRBV6-5 and TRBJ2-7; D gene unclear. Germline-derived CDR1 and CDR2 are MNHEY and SVGAGI. V was clipped by 6 bases and J by 4 bases, with 13 bases between them. CDR3 length: 13 amino acids. The CDR3 DNA reads as TGTGCCAGCAGGTTTCTAACAGAGTACGAGCAGTACTTC. Amino acids: CASRFLTEYEQYF.

This clone was detected only a few times. CDR3 residues: CASSLLAGATGELFF. CDR3 nucleotides: TGTGCCAGCAGTTTACTAGCGGGGGCCACCGGGGAGCTGTTTTTT. The V and J genes are TRBV7-2 and TRBJ2-2; 11 nucleotides line up with TRBD2. V shed 6 bases, J shed 4 bases, and the junction held 4 bases outside the gene matches. This CDR3 is 15 amino acids long. CDR1 SGHTA and CDR2 FQGNSA come from the germline V gene.

This clone was seen only a few times. Other DNA variants within this sample encode the same CDR3. The genes are TRBV9 and TRBJ1-1, with D unresolved. This CDR3 region has 13 residues. CDR1 SGDLS and CDR2 YYNGEE come from the germline V gene. Trimming pared 0 bases from V and 4 bases from J, leaving 7 bases between. The CDR3 loop reads CASSVDRGTEAFF. The CDR3 DNA is TGTGCCAGCAGCGTAGATCGGGGCACTGAAGCTTTCTTT.

The CDR3 region is CASSLGLPANYGYTF. In DNA, the CDR3 is TGTGCCAGCAGCTTGGGTCTTCCGGCCAACTATGGCTACACCTTC. The chain carries TRBV5-4 and TRBJ1-2, with D uncertain. Germline CDR1 reads SGHNT; CDR2 reads YYREEE (reference sequence). The CDR3 sequence is 15 residues long. Deletions cut 0 bases from V and 2 bases from J, with 11 bases between.

The chain uses TRBV29-1 and TRBJ1-2; the match to TRBD1 covers 7 bases. The CDR3 has 12 amino acids. The germline V gene encodes CDR1 SQVTM and CDR2 ANQGSEA. V gave up 8 bases and J gave up 7 bases; unmatched junction bases: 10. CDR3 in amino acids: CSSLQGRFGYTF. The CDR3 region has the DNA TGCAGCTCCCTACAGGGGCGCTTTGGCTACACCTTC.

The chain has TRBV7-9 and TRBJ1-1, with 8 bases that match TRBD1. The germline V gene encodes CDR1 SEHNR and CDR2 FQNEAQ (reference sequence). The CDR3 extends over 13 amino acids. J lost 10 bases, V lost 4 bases, and 8 bases had no gene match. The CDR3 region has the DNA TGTGCCAGCAGCTCTCAACAGGGGGTTGGAGCTTTCTTT. Its translation is CASSSQQGVGAFF.

The rearrangement joins TRBV5-1 to TRBJ2-3; the D gene is possibly TRBD1 (7 bases). In germline, CDR1 is SGHRS, CDR2 YFSETQ. This CDR3 comprises 16 residues. V was shortened by 0 bases and J by 0 bases, with 11 bases between the two germline ends. The chain's CDR3 is CASSLGQGGSTDTQYF. In DNA, the CDR3 is TGCGCCAGCAGCTTGGGGCAGGGGGGCAGCACAGATACGCAGTATTTT.

The chain recombines TRBV5-1 with TRBJ2-7, with D unresolved. Trimming left V 0 bases short and J 5 bases short, with 3 bases between. The CDR3 is 11 residues long. The germline V gene encodes CDR1 SGHRS and CDR2 YFSETQ. CDR3 amino acids: CASSLEDEQYF. For the CDR3, the DNA is TGCGCCAGCAGCTTGGAGGACGAGCAGTACTTC.

The chain couples TRBV27 to TRBJ2-7; D might be TRBD1 or TRBD2, each matching 5 bases. The CDR3 has 14 residues. Germline V lookup: CDR1 MNHEY, CDR2 SMNVEV (reference sequence). Trimming shortened V by 5 bases and J by 0 bases, and 11 bases separated the two germline ends. The CDR3 loop is CASSRWGPSYEQYF. In nucleotides, the CDR3 is TGTGCCAGCAGTCGATGGGGACCCTCCTACGAGCAGTACTTC.